This passage covers 5 T cell receptor beta chains from one sample sequenced in a study of OX40 agonist ivuxolimab in advanced cancers. Repertoires were generated with immunoSEQ multiplex PCR, while TCRdb's copy carries only in-frame clones and drops some. Of under 20,000 clones listed, roughly nine tenths are singletons. The sequencing here drew on CD4+ or CD8+ T cells sorted from blood, taken in a trial of the OX40 agonist ivuxolimab. The source is an adult with an advanced solid tumor such as melanoma, head and neck, liver or kidney cancer.

The chain employs TRBV9 and TRBJ1-2, with D uncertain. Germline V CDR1 and CDR2: SGDLS, YYNGEE. Trimming cost V 0 bases and J 8 bases, with 11 bases left between them. This CDR3 contains 13 residues. This CDR3 is CASSVGVPTGYTF. In nucleotides, the CDR3 is TGTGCCAGCAGCGTAGGCGTTCCGACAGGCTACACCTTC.

The rearrangement joins TRBV7-8 to TRBJ1-5; D perhaps matches TRBD1 (5 bases). Trimming took 3 bases from V and 4 from J, leaving 7 bases between them. The germline CDR1 and CDR2 sequences are SGHVS and FQNEAQ. The CDR3 runs 13 residues. CDR3 protein: CASSLGPNQPQHF. CDR3 sequence (DNA): TGTGCCAGCAGCTTGGGACCTAATCAGCCCCAGCATTTT.

CDR3 protein: CASSLAGFRQETQYF. The CDR3 nucleotides are TGTGCCAGCAGCTTAGCTGGCTTCCGCCAAGAGACCCAGTACTTC. The chain combines TRBV11-2 with TRBJ2-5; D is ambiguous. Per the germline V gene, CDR1 is SGHAT and CDR2 is FQNNGV. This CDR3 spans 15 amino acids. The germline V and J ends were trimmed by 1 base and 1 base, with 10 bases remaining between them.

This chain joins TRBV15 and TRBJ2-1, with D perhaps assigned TRBD1 or TRBD2 (6 bases each). The CDR3 runs 14 residues. V lost 4 bases and J 8 bases, leaving 15 bases between the germline ends. Germline loops: CDR1 LNHNV, CDR2 YYDKDF (reference sequence). The CDR3 DNA follows: TGTGCCACCAGCACTCGAGGGGGGACGGATGAGCAGTTCTTC. Protein: CATSTRGGTDEQFF.

The J gene is TRBJ1-2, the V gene TRBV4-3; TRBD1 agrees at 7 bases. J lost 1 base, V lost 3 bases, and 8 bases had no gene match. Germline V CDR1 and CDR2: LGHNA, YSLEER. This CDR3 region has 16 residues. The CDR3 DNA follows: TGCGCCAGCAGCCATTGGGACAGCCGAATTAACTATGGCTACACCTTC. Translation gives CASSHWDSRINYGYTF.